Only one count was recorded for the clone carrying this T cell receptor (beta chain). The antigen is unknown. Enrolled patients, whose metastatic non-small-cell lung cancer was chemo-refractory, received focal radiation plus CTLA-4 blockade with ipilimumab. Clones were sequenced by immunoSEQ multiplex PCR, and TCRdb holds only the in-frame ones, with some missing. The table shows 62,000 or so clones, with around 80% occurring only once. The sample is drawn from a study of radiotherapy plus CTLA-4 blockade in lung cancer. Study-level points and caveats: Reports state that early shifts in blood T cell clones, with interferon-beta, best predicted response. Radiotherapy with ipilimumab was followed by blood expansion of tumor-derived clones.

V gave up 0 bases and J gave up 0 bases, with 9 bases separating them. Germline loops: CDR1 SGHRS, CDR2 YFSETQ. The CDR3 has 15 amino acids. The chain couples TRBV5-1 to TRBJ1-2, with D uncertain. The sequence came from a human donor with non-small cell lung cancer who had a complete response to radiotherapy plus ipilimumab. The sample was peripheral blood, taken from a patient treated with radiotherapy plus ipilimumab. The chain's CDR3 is CASSLGGRTNYGYTF. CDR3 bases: TGCGCCAGCAGCTTGGGTGGACGGACTAACTATGGCTACACCTTC.